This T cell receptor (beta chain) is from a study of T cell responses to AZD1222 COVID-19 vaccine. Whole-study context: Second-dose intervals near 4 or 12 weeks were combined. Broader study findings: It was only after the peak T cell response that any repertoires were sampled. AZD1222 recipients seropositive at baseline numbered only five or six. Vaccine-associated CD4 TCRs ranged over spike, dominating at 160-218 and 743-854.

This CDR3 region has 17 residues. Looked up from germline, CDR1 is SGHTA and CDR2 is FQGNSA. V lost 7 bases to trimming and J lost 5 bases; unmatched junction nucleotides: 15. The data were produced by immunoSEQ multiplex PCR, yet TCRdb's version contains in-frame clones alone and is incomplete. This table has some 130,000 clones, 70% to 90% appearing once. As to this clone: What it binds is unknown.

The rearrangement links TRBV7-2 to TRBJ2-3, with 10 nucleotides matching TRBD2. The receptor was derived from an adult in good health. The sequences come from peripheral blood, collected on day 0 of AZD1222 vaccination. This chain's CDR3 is CASTKRARGLAIDTQYF. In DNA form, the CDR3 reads TGTGCCAGCACCAAACGAGCGAGGGGACTAGCGATAGATACGCAGTATTTT. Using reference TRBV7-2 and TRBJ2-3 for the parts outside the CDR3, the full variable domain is GAGVSQSPSNKVTEKGKDVELRCDPISGHTALYWYRQSLGQGLEFLIYFQGNSAPDKSGLPSDRFSAERTGGSVSTLTIQRTQQEDSAVYLCASTKRARGLAIDTQYFGPGTRLTVL.